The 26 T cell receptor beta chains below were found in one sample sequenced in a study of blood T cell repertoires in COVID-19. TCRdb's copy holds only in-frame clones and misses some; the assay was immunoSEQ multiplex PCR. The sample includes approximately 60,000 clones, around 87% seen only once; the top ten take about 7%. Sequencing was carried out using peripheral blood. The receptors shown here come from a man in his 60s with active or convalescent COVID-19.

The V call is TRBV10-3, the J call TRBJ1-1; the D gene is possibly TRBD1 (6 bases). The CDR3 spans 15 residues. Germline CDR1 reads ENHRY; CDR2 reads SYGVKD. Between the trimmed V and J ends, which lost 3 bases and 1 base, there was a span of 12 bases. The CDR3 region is CAISEPGTSNTEAFF. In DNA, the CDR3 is TGTGCCATCAGTGAACCCGGGACATCGAACACTGAAGCTTTCTTT.

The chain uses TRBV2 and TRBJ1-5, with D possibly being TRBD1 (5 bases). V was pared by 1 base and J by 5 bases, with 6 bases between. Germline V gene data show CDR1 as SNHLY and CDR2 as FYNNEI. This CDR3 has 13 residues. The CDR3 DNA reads TGTGCCAGCAGTGAAGTAGGGGATCAGCCCCAGCATTTT. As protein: CASSEVGDQPQHF.

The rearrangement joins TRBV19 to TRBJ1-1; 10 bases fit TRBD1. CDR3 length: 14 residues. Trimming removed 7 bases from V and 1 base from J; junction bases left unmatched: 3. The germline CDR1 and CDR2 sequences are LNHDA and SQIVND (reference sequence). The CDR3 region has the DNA TGTGCCAGTACTAGACAGGGGGCGAACACTGAAGCTTTCTTT. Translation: CASTRQGANTEAFF.

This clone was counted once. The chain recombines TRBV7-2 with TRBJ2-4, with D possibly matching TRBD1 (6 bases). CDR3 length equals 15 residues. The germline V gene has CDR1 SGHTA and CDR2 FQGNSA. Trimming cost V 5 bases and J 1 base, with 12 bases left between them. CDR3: CASSLLTGAKNIQYF. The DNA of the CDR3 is TGTGCCAGCAGCCTGCTAACAGGGGCCAAAAACATTCAGTACTTC.

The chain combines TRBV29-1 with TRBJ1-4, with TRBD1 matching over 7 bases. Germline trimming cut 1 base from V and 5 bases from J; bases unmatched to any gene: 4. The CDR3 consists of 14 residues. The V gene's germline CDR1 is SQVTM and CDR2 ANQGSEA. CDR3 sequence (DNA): TGCAGCGTTGAAGTAGTGGGACAGAATGAAAAACTGTTTTTT. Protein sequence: CSVEVVGQNEKLFF.

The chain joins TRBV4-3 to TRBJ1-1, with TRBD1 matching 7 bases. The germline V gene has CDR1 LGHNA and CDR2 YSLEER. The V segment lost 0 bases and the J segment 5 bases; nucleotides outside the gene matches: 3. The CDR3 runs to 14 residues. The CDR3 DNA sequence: TGCGCCAGCAGCCAAGATTCAGGGGGGACTGAAGCTTTCTTT. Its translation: CASSQDSGGTEAFF.

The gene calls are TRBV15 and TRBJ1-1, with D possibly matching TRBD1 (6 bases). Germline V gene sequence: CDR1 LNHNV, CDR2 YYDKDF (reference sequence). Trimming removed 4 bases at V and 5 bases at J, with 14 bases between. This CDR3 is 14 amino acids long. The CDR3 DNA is TGTGCCACCAGCATCAGGTCTACAGGGACTGAAGCTTTCTTT. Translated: CATSIRSTGTEAFF.

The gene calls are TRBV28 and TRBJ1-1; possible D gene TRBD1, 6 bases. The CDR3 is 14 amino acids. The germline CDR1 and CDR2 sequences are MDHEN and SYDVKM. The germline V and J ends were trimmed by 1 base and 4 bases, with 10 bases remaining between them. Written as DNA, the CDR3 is TGTGCCAGCAGTTTATTAGGGGGTACCACTGAAGCTTTCTTT. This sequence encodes CASSLLGGTTEAFF.

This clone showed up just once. CDR3 amino acids: CASSEKRAGHGYTF. DNA of the CDR3: TGTGCCAGCAGTGAAAAAAGGGCAGGGCACGGCTACACCTTC. This sequence joins TRBV6-1 and TRBJ1-2, with D possibly matching TRBD1 (5 bases). V was cut by 2 bases and J by 8 bases, with 15 bases left in between. Germline CDR1 and CDR2: MNHNS and SASEGT. There are 14 residues in the CDR3.

CDR3 sequence reads: CASSRGGLSGANVLTF. CDR3 sequence (DNA): TGTGCCAGCAGCCGTGGTGGGCTCTCTGGGGCCAACGTCCTGACTTTC. The chain uses TRBV6-4 and TRBJ2-6; D uncertain. With 6 bases removed from V and 0 bases from J, the gap between germline ends came to 12 bases. CDR1 is MRHNA, CDR2 SNTAGT, per germline. This CDR3 region has 16 residues.

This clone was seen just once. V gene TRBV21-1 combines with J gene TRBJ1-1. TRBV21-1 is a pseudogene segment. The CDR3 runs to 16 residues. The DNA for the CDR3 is TGTGCCAGCAACAAGGGGGGTTTTAAGGAACTCGCTGAAGCTTTCTTT. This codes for CASNKGGFKELAEAFF.

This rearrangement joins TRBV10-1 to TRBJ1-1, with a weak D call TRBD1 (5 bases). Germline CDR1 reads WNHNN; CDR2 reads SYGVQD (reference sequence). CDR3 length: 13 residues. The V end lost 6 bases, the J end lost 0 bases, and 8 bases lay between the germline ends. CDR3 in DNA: TGCGCCAGCAGGTTACAGGTGAACACTGAAGCTTTCTTT. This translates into CASRLQVNTEAFF.

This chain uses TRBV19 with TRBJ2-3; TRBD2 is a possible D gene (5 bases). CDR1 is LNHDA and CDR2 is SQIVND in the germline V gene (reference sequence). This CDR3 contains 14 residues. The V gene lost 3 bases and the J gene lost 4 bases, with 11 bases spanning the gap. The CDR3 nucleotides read TGTGCCAGTAGTATTTATAGCGTACCAGATACGCAGTATTTT. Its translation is CASSIYSVPDTQYF.

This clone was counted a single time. The CDR3 DNA reads TGCGCCAGCAGCACGACAGGGGGTCTAGAAAAACTGTTTTTT. Its translation: CASSTTGGLEKLFF. The chain is built from TRBV5-1 and TRBJ1-4; 9 bases match TRBD1. V trimming: 4 bases; J trimming: 8 bases; junction bases outside the gene matches: 6. In germline, CDR1 is SGHRS, CDR2 YFSETQ. The CDR3 totals 14 residues. Full variable domain (remainder filled in from reference TRBV5-1 and TRBJ1-4): KAGVTQTPRYLIKTRGQQVTLSCSPISGHRSVSWYQQTPGQGLQFLFEYFSETQRNKGNFPGRFSGRQFSNSRSEMNVSTLELGDSALYLCASSTTGGLEKLFFGSGTQLSVL.

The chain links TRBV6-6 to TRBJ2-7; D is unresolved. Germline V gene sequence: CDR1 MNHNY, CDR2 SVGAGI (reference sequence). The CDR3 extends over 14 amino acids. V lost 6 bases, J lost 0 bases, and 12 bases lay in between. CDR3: CASSIGLPSYEQYF. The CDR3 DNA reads TGTGCCAGCAGCATTGGCTTACCCTCCTACGAGCAGTACTTC.

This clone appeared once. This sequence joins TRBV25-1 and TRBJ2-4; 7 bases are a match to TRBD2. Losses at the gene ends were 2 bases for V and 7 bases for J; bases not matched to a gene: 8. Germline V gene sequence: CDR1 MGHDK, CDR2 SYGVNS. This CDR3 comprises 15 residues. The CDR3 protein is CASSEHGARGNIQYF. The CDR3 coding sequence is TGTGCCAGCAGTGAACATGGGGCGCGGGGGAACATTCAGTACTTC.

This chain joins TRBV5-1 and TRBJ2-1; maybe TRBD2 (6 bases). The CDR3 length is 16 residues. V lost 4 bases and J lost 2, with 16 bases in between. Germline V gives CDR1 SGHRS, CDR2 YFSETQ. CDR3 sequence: CASSRNRGVTYNEQFF. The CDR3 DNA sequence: TGCGCCAGCAGCCGGAACCGCGGGGTTACCTACAATGAGCAGTTCTTC.

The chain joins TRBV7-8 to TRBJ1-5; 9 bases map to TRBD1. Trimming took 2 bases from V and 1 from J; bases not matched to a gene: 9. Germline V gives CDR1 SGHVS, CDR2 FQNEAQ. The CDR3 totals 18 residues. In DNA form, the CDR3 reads TGTGCCAGCAGCTTAAACTTTAGGACAGGGGCGAGCAATCAGCCCCAGCATTTT. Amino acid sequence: CASSLNFRTGASNQPQHF.

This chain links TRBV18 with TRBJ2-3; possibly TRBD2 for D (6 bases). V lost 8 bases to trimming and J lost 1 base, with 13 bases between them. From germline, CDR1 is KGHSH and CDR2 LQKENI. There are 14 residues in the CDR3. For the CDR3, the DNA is TGTGCCAGCCCGCCGGGACTCGGCACAGATACGCAGTATTTT. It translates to CASPPGLGTDTQYF.

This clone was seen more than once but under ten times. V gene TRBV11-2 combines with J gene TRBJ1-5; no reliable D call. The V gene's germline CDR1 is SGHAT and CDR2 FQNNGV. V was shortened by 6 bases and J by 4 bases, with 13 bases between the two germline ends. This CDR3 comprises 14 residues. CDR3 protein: CASSRDASNQPQHF. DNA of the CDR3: TGTGCCAGCAGTCGGGATGCTTCTAATCAGCCCCAGCATTTT.

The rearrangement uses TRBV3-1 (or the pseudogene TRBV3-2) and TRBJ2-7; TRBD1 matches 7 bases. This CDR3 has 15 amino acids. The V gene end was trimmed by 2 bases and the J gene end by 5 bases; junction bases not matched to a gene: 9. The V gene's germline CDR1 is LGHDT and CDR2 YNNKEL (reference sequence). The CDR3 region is CASSQPRVQGNEQYF. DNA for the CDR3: TGTGCCAGCAGCCAACCGAGGGTACAGGGGAACGAGCAGTACTTC.

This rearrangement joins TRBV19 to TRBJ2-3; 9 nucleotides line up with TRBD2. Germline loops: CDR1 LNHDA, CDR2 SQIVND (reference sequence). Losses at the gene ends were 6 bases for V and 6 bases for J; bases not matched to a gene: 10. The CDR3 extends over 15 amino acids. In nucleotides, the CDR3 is TGTGCCAGTAGGGGCGGGAGGGTTCGGCGGGATACGCAGTATTTT. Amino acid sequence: CASRGGRVRRDTQYF.

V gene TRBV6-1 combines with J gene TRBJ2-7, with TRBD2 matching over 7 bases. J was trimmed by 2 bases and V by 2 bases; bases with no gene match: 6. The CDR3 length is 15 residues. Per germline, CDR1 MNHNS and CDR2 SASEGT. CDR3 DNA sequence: TGTGCCAGCAGTGAACTGGGCGGGGGTCCCTACGAGCAGTACTTC. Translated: CASSELGGGPYEQYF.

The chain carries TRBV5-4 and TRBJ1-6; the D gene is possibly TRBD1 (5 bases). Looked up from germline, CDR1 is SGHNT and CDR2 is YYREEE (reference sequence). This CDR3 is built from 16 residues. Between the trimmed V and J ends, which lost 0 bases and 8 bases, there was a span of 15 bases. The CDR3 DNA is TGTGCCAGCAGCTTGGCGTTAGGCAGGGTGGATTCACCCCTCCACTTT. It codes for CASSLALGRVDSPLHF.

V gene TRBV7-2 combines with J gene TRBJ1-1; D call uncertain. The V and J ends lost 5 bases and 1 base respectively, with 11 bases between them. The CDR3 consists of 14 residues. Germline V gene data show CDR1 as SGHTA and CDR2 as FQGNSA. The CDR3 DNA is TGTGCCAGCAGCCCCTCTATGCGGAACACTGAAGCTTTCTTT. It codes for CASSPSMRNTEAFF.

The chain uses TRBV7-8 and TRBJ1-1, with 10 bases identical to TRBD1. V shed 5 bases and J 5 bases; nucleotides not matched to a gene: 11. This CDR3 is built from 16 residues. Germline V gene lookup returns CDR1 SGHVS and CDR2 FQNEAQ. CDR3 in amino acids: CASSLAAGQGLTEAFF. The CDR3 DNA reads TGTGCCAGCAGCCTGGCCGCGGGACAGGGGTTAACTGAAGCTTTCTTT.